This TCR beta chain was sequenced for a study of T cell repertoires in cytomegalovirus infection. Study information: Public TCR beta signatures were indicative of both CMV infection and a matching HLA type.

Germline V lookup: CDR1 SGHTA, CDR2 FQGNSA. The CDR3 length is 13 residues. Trimming cost V 7 bases and J 1 base; bases outside gene matches: 3. This clonotype was counted at least ten times. One entry per CDR3 protein, called by TCRdb with MiXCR from the reads. The sample holds about 330,000 distinct CDR3 sequences, over 7.5% seen once. V gene TRBV7-2 combines with J gene TRBJ1-1, with 7 bases matching TRBD1. The receptor comes from a human donor in good health (CMV status not recorded). Some clones in this sample may be carry-over from other donors' samples. Sequences were obtained from PBMCs. The CDR3 coding sequence is TGTGCCAGCAACAGGGGTCCGAACACTGAAGCTTTCTTT. Protein: CASNRGPNTEAFF.